These 11 T cell receptor beta chains originate from one sample sequenced in a study of T cell responses to AZD1222 COVID-19 vaccine. Profiled with immunoSEQ multiplex PCR; TCRdb holds only in-frame clones, not every one. The table lists roughly 100,000 clones, approximately 90% of them singletons. This sample comprised peripheral blood, obtained on day 0 of AZD1222 vaccination. These receptors originate from an adult in good health.

The CDR3, as DNA: TGCGCCAGCAGCCAACACTACGAGCAGTACTTC. Translated, it gives CASSQHYEQYF. J is TRBJ2-7 and V is TRBV4-1, with D hard to call. CDR1 is MGHRA, CDR2 YSYEKL, per germline. CDR3 length equals 11 residues. V was clipped by 2 bases and J by 3 bases, with 2 bases between them.

The chain is built from TRBV27 and TRBJ2-1; TRBD2 aligns across 16 bases. V lost 6 bases to trimming and J lost 6 bases; unmatched junction nucleotides: 8. In germline, CDR1 is MNHEY, CDR2 SMNVEV (reference sequence). CDR3 length: 17 amino acids. The CDR3 nucleotides read TGTGCCAGCAGCTCGGGACTAGCGGGAGGGTATGGCAATGAGCAGTTCTTC. This sequence encodes CASSSGLAGGYGNEQFF.

V usage is TRBV7-2 and J usage is TRBJ2-7; no definite D call. The germline gives CDR1 SGHTA, CDR2 FQGNSA. The CDR3 runs to 12 residues. V was trimmed by 5 bases and J by 6 bases, leaving 11 bases between them. The CDR3 nucleotides are TGTGCCAGCAGCCCCACGCCGGGCGAGCAGTACTTC. Amino acid sequence: CASSPTPGEQYF.

The chain employs TRBV9 and TRBJ1-4; D is uncertain. This CDR3 contains 14 residues. Per the germline V gene, CDR1 is SGDLS and CDR2 is YYNGEE. Trimming took 4 bases from V and 7 from J, leaving 14 bases between them. CDR3 residues: CASSSGPGGEKLFF. The CDR3 DNA follows: TGTGCCAGCAGCTCAGGCCCAGGTGGTGAAAAACTGTTTTTT.

This clone came up once. This chain connects TRBV7-2 to TRBJ2-7; D remains unclear. The germline CDR1 and CDR2 sequences are SGHTA and FQGNSA. Trimming pared 4 bases from V and 5 bases from J, leaving 18 bases between. This CDR3 has 15 residues. The CDR3 here is CASSSNPGYQDEQYF. CDR3 coding DNA: TGTGCCAGCAGCTCTAACCCGGGCTACCAGGACGAGCAGTACTTC.

The rearrangement joins TRBV7-9 to TRBJ2-5; D is undetermined. Trimming left V 3 bases short and J 5 bases short, with 13 bases between. Germline V lookup: CDR1 SEHNR, CDR2 FQNEAQ (reference sequence). The CDR3 is made up of 14 amino acids. The CDR3 is CASSLALGYETQYF. Written as DNA, the CDR3 is TGTGCCAGCAGCTTGGCTCTGGGGTACGAGACCCAGTACTTC.

The chain joins TRBV4-3 to TRBJ1-5, with 9 bases lining up with TRBD1. This CDR3 is 16 amino acids long. With 4 bases clipped from V and 4 bases from J, the junction kept 8 bases outside the gene matches. The V gene's germline CDR1 is LGHNA and CDR2 YSLEER. In DNA, the CDR3 is TGCGCCAGCAGCCGAATTTTGGGACAGGGAAATCAGCCCCAGCATTTT. Its protein product is CASSRILGQGNQPQHF.

The CDR3 sequence: CASSTRDITPTGELFF. DNA for the CDR3: TGCGCCAGCAGCACGAGGGACATAACTCCCACCGGGGAGCTGTTTTTT. V is TRBV5-1 and J is TRBJ2-2; D is possibly TRBD1 (6 bases). The CDR3 sequence is 16 residues long. The V gene's germline CDR1 is SGHRS and CDR2 YFSETQ. V shed 4 bases and J shed 4 bases, with 17 bases lying between them.

V usage is TRBV9 and J usage is TRBJ1-2, with D maybe TRBD1 (5 bases). Germline V lookup: CDR1 SGDLS, CDR2 YYNGEE. The CDR3 sequence is 15 residues long. The V gene lost 3 bases and the J gene lost 7 bases, with 19 bases spanning the gap. CDR3 residues: CASSGPDSIVGGYTF. CDR3 coding DNA: TGTGCCAGCAGCGGACCTGACAGTATAGTAGGTGGCTACACCTTC.

The CDR3 DNA reads TGTGCCAGCAGTTACCTGGCAAGGGCTAATGAAAAACTGTTTTTT. The encoded protein is CASSYLARANEKLFF. This sequence joins TRBV6-5 and TRBJ1-4, with D hard to call. The CDR3 consists of 15 residues. Between the trimmed V and J ends, which lost 2 bases and 3 bases, there was a span of 10 bases. In germline, CDR1 is MNHEY, CDR2 SVGAGI.

A note on this clone: The sample has other DNA sequences that encode this CDR3 too. The chain has TRBV12-3 or TRBV12-4 and TRBJ2-7; D is undetermined. CDR3 length: 12 amino acids. Trimming removed 6 bases at V and 4 bases at J, with 10 bases between. The CDR3 sequence is CASSRLRYEQYF. The CDR3, as DNA: TGTGCCAGCAGCCGCCTCAGGTACGAGCAGTACTTC.